The entry below gives a single T cell receptor (beta chain) sequence along with its context. This sample is drawn from a study of control samples from healthy donors and cancer patients. Clones were sequenced by immunoSEQ multiplex PCR, and TCRdb holds only the in-frame ones, with some missing. The sample lists some 82,000 clones, approximately 89% occurring once. What was sequenced was blood. This TCR derives from a man aged 50 or older in good health.

In DNA form, the CDR3 reads TGTGCCAGCAGCAAACAGCACACCAAAAACATTCAGTACTTC. This translates into CASSKQHTKNIQYF. This chain connects TRBV7-2 to TRBJ2-4; D gene ambiguous. CDR3 length: 14 residues. The germline V gene encodes CDR1 SGHTA and CDR2 FQGNSA. V was trimmed by 5 bases and J by 2 bases, leaving 10 bases between them.